These 19 T cell receptor beta chains were sequenced from one sample in a study of OX40 agonist ivuxolimab in advanced cancers. Using immunoSEQ multiplex PCR, the repertoire was profiled, and TCRdb retains in-frame clones only, with some absent. The sample shows about 48,000 clones, about 85% of them seen only once. This sample comprised CD4+ or CD8+ T cells sorted from blood, obtained in a trial of the OX40 agonist ivuxolimab. These receptor sequences come from an adult with an advanced solid tumor such as melanoma, head and neck, liver or kidney cancer.

This rearrangement joins TRBV18 to TRBJ2-2, with 9 bases lining up with TRBD1. The junction had 6 bases not matched to a gene; V was cut back by 6 bases and J by 4 bases. This CDR3 is 15 amino acids long. CDR1 is KGHSH and CDR2 is LQKENI in the germline V gene. The CDR3 protein is CASSQGTGLTGELFF. As DNA, the CDR3 is TGTGCCAGCTCTCAGGGGACAGGGCTCACCGGGGAGCTGTTTTTT.

Written as DNA, the CDR3 is TGTGCCAGCAGTTTAGTCTACAGCGGGAATCAGCCCCAGCATTTT. It yields the protein CASSLVYSGNQPQHF. The chain joins TRBV28 to TRBJ1-5; no firm D call. The V gene lost 2 bases and the J gene lost 4 bases, with 12 bases spanning the gap. The length of the CDR3 is 15 residues. Germline V gene data show CDR1 as MDHEN and CDR2 as SYDVKM.

This clone appeared a single time. The chain has TRBV28 and TRBJ2-3, with 7 bases fitting TRBD1. Germline loops: CDR1 MDHEN, CDR2 SYDVKM. The junction had 8 bases not matched to a gene; V was cut back by 5 bases and J by 6 bases. The CDR3 is made up of 14 amino acids. The CDR3 DNA is TGTGCCAGCAGTCAAGACCTACAGGGGGATACGCAGTATTTT. It encodes CASSQDLQGDTQYF.

The gene calls are TRBV7-2 and TRBJ2-7; D not certain. CDR1 is SGHTA, CDR2 FQGNSA, per germline. The CDR3 contains 13 residues. V dropped 1 base and J dropped 4 bases, with 8 bases sitting between them. The CDR3 sequence is CASSLEVGYEQYF. CDR3 in DNA: TGTGCCAGCAGCTTAGAGGTGGGGTACGAGCAGTACTTC.

The chain employs TRBV5-1 and TRBJ2-1; tentatively, D is TRBD1 (6 bases). The CDR3 spans 14 residues. Trimming removed 7 bases at V and 0 bases at J, with 11 bases between. From germline, CDR1 is SGHRS and CDR2 YFSETQ. CDR3 in amino acids: CASATGASYNEQFF. In nucleotides, the CDR3 is TGCGCCAGCGCGACAGGCGCCTCCTACAATGAGCAGTTCTTC. Full variable domain (missing parts from reference TRBV5-1 and TRBJ2-1): KAGVTQTPRYLIKTRGQQVTLSCSPISGHRSVSWYQQTPGQGLQFLFEYFSETQRNKGNFPGRFSGRQFSNSRSEMNVSTLELGDSALYLCASATGASYNEQFFGPGTRLTVL.

As DNA, the CDR3 is TGTGCCAGCAGCCTACGACAGGGGCACCAAGAGACCCAGTACTTC. This translates into CASSLRQGHQETQYF. The chain has TRBV11-1 and TRBJ2-5, with TRBD1 matching 8 bases. V trimming: 5 bases; J trimming: 0 bases; junction bases outside the gene matches: 5. The CDR3 has 15 residues. Germline lookup yields CDR1 SGHAT and CDR2 FQDESV (reference sequence).

The rearrangement joins TRBV15 to TRBJ2-5; 7 nucleotides match TRBD1. J lost 4 bases, V lost 0 bases, and 8 bases had no gene match. This CDR3 comprises 16 residues. Germline lookup yields CDR1 LNHNV and CDR2 YYDKDF (reference sequence). The DNA of the CDR3 is TGTGCCACCAGCAGAGATCCCCCAGGGGGTGTAGAGACCCAGTACTTC. Translated: CATSRDPPGGVETQYF.

The chain combines TRBV30 with TRBJ2-7; 8 nucleotides align to TRBD1. The CDR3 totals 13 residues. The germline CDR1 and CDR2 sequences are GTSNPN and SVGIG (reference sequence). V trimming: 3 bases; J trimming: 5 bases; junction bases outside the gene matches: 6. CDR3 sequence: CAWRVSGGNEQYF. The CDR3 DNA reads as TGTGCCTGGAGGGTCTCAGGGGGCAACGAGCAGTACTTC.

The chain joins TRBV2 to TRBJ2-5, with unresolved D. Per the germline V gene, CDR1 is SNHLY and CDR2 is FYNNEI. This CDR3 contains 15 residues. The V and J ends lost 1 base and 5 bases respectively, with 14 bases between them. Here the CDR3 reads CASSEEQSSLETQYF. The CDR3 DNA reads TGTGCCAGCAGTGAAGAGCAGTCCTCGTTGGAGACCCAGTACTTC.

This chain links TRBV18 with TRBJ2-3, with D perhaps matching TRBD1 or TRBD2 (6 bases each). Germline V CDR1 and CDR2: KGHSH, LQKENI. This CDR3 spans 13 amino acids. V was pared by 5 bases and J by 6 bases, with 12 bases between. The CDR3 reads CASSSGGGDTQYF. The CDR3 region has the DNA TGTGCCAGCTCAAGCGGAGGGGGTGATACGCAGTATTTT.

The chain has TRBV27 and TRBJ2-1, with 9 bases identical to TRBD2. This CDR3 has 17 amino acids. Germline values: CDR1 MNHEY, CDR2 SMNVEV (reference sequence). J gave up 0 bases and V 4 bases, and 7 bases lay outside the gene matches. This CDR3 reads CASSSPTSGFSYNEQFF. The DNA of the CDR3 is TGTGCCAGCAGTTCACCGACTAGCGGATTCTCCTACAATGAGCAGTTCTTC.

The chain links TRBV30 to TRBJ1-5; unclear D gene. Germline CDR1 reads GTSNPN; CDR2 reads SVGIG (reference sequence). V lost 0 bases and J lost 4, with 10 bases in between. CDR3 length: 14 residues. CDR3 DNA: TGTGCCTGGAGTGTAGCGGCATTTAATCAGCCCCAGCATTTT. Translation gives CAWSVAAFNQPQHF.

J is TRBJ2-5 and V is TRBV7-3, with 8 positions matching TRBD1. The CDR3 sequence is 15 residues long. The trim removed 5 bases at V and 5 bases at J, leaving 10 bases unmatched. CDR1 and CDR2 (germline): SGHTA, FQGTGA. CDR3 nucleotides: TGTGCCAGCAGCGATGACAGGGGCCGAGGGGAGACCCAGTACTTC. Its protein product is CASSDDRGRGETQYF.

As regards this clone: This same CDR3 is encoded by further DNA sequences in the sample. The rearrangement joins TRBV5-4 to TRBJ1-4; TRBD1 agrees at 8 bases. There are 15 residues in the CDR3. V lost 0 bases and J lost 8; bases outside the gene matches: 6. Per germline, CDR1 SGHNT and CDR2 YYREEE (reference sequence). For the CDR3, the DNA is TGTGCCAGCAGCTTGGGAGGACAGGGTAACGAAAAACTGTTTTTT. Residues: CASSLGGQGNEKLFF.

The chain uses TRBV6-5 and TRBJ1-4; D is unclear. This CDR3 region has 13 residues. Germline V gene sequence: CDR1 MNHEY, CDR2 SVGAGI. V gave up 7 bases and J gave up 8 bases, with 14 bases separating them. The CDR3 sequence is CASTLTVGEKLFF. CDR3 DNA: TGTGCCAGCACCCTGACGGTGGGAGAAAAACTGTTTTTT.

The chain employs TRBV14 and TRBJ2-1; 11 bases map to TRBD2. The CDR3 has 15 residues. The trim removed 3 bases at V and 5 bases at J, leaving 3 bases unmatched. The germline V gene has CDR1 SGHDN and CDR2 FVKESK. CDR3 sequence reads: CASSQTSGTHNEQFF. The DNA of the CDR3 is TGTGCCAGCAGCCAGACTAGCGGGACCCACAATGAGCAGTTCTTC.

This chain joins TRBV6-1 and TRBJ2-2; 9 bases align to TRBD2. The germline CDR1 and CDR2 sequences are MNHNS and SASEGT. The junction had 7 bases not matched to a gene; V was cut back by 7 bases and J by 4 bases. CDR3 length equals 15 residues. The CDR3 region is CASTAVAGATGELFF. The CDR3 DNA is TGTGCCAGCACTGCTGTAGCGGGGGCCACCGGGGAGCTGTTTTTT.

V gene TRBV6-1 combines with J gene TRBJ2-2; the D is unclear. The CDR3 is 11 residues long. V was clipped by 8 bases and J by 6 bases, with 7 bases between them. Germline V lookup: CDR1 MNHNS, CDR2 SASEGT. The CDR3 loop is CASRAAGELFF. The CDR3 DNA reads TGTGCCAGCCGCGCGGCCGGGGAGCTGTTTTTT.

The rearrangement joins TRBV30 to TRBJ1-4; D unclear. The CDR3 sequence is 15 residues long. Deletions cut 3 bases from V and 0 bases from J, with 11 bases between. The germline V gene has CDR1 GTSNPN and CDR2 SVGIG (reference sequence). The CDR3 reads CAWSPTIATNEKLFF. The CDR3 coding sequence is TGTGCCTGGAGCCCAACAATTGCAACTAATGAAAAACTGTTTTTT.